This T cell receptor (beta chain) was recorded in a study of cytomegalovirus exposure and HLA in healthy donors. Amplification used 60 Vbeta primers and 13 Jbeta primers. Profiled with immunoSEQ multiplex PCR; TCRdb holds only in-frame clones, not every one. The sample contains about 180,000 clones, 75% of which appear only once. CDR3 size: 16 residues. CDR1 is MDHEN and CDR2 is SYDVKM in the germline V gene. The junction had 8 bases not matched to a gene; V was cut back by 6 bases and J by 3 bases. In this sample, this clone turned up a few times. This TCR was sampled from a male donor in good health and CMV-seronegative. The sample comprised PBMCs. J is TRBJ1-5 and V is TRBV28; 10 positions agree with TRBD1. The CDR3 DNA reads TGTGCCAGCAGCCACGCCGGGACAGGGGTCAATCAGCCCCAGCATTTT. Protein sequence: CASSHAGTGVNQPQHF.